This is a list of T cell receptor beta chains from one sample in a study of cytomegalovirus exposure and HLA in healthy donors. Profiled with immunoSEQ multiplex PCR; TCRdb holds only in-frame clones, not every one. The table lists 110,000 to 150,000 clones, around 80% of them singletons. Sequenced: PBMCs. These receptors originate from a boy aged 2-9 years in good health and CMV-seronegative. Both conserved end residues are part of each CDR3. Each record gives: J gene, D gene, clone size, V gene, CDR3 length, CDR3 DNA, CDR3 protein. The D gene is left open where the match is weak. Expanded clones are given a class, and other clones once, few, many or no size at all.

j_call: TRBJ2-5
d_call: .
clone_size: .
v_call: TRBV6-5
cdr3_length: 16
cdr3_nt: TGTGCCAGCAGTTCACGCCCGGACGGACTCTCGGAGACCCAGTACTTC
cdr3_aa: CASSSRPDGLSETQYF

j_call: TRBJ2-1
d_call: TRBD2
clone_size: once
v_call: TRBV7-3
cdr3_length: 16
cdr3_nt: TGTGCCAGCAGCTGGGGACTAGCGGGAGGGTTAGATGAGCAGTTCTTC
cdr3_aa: CASSWGLAGGLDEQFF

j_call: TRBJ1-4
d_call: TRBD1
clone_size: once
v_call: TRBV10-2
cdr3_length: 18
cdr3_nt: TGCGCCAGCAATCCACAGGGGGCGGCCATATCAACTAATGAAAAACTGTTTTTT
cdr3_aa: CASNPQGAAISTNEKLFF

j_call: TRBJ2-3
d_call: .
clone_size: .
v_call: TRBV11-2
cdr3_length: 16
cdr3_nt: TGTGCCAGCAGCCCTACTGGCGGTTCTCGCACAGATACGCAGTATTTT
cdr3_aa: CASSPTGGSRTDTQYF

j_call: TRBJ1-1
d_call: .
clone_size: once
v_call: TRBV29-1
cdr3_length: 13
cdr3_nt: TGCAGCGTTAGGAGACGGATGAACACTGAAGCTTTCTTT
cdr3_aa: CSVRRRMNTEAFF

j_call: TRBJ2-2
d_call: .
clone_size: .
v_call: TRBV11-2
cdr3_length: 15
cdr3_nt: TGTGCCAGCAGCTTAGGGGCAGGGAACACCGGGGAGCTGTTTTTT
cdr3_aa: CASSLGAGNTGELFF

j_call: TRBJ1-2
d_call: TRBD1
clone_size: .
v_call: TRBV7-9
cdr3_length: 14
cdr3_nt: TGTGCCAGCAGCGAGCCGGGACAGGGGGGTGGCTACACCTTC
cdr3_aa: CASSEPGQGGGYTF

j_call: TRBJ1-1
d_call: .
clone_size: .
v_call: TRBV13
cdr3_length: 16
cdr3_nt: TGTGCCAGCAGCTTTAGAAGCGGCTTACCAAACACTGAAGCTTTCTTT
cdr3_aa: CASSFRSGLPNTEAFF

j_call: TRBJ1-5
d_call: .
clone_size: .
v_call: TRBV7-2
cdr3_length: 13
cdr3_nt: TGTGCCAGCAGCTTATCCAACAATCAGCCCCAGCATTTT
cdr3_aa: CASSLSNNQPQHF

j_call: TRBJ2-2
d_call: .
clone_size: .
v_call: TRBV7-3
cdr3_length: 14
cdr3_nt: TGTGCCAGCAGCTCGACTGCGAACACCGGGGAGCTGTTTTTT
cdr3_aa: CASSSTANTGELFF

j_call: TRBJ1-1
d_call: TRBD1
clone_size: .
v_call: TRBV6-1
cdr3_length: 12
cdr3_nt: TGTGCCAGCAGTCTGGGACAGGGTGAAGCTTTCTTT
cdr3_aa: CASSLGQGEAFF

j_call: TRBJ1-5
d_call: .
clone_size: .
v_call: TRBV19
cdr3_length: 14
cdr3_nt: TGTGCCAGTAGTAGGGGGGATCGCAATCAGCCCCAGCATTTT
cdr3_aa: CASSRGDRNQPQHF

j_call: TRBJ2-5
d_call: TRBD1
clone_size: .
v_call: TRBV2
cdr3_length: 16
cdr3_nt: TGTGCCAGCAGTGCTCCTACAGGGGGCCTCCAAGAGACCCAGTACTTC
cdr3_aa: CASSAPTGGLQETQYF

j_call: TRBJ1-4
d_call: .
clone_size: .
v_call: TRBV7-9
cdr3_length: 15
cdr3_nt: TGTTCCAGCAGCCCCATCCGGGGTTCTAATGAAAAACTGTTTTTT
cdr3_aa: CSSSPIRGSNEKLFF

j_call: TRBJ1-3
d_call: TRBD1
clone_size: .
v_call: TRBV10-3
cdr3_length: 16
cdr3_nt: TGTGCCACCCAGGACAGGGTCGGATACTCTGGAAACACCATATATTTT
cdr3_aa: CATQDRVGYSGNTIYF

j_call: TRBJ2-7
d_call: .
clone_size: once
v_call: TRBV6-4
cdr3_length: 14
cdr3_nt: TGTGCCAGCAGTGATGGGGGCCCGGTCAGCGAGCAGTACTTC
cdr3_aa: CASSDGGPVSEQYF

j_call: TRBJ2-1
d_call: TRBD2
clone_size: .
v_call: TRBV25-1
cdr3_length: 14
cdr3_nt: TGTGCCGCGTGCGGGGGGCAGTCCTACAATGAGCAGTTCTTC
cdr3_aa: CAACGGQSYNEQFF

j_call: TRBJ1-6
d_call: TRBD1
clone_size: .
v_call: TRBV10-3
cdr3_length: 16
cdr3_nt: TGTGCCATCAGAACACAGGGGAATAATAATAATTCACCCCTCCACTTT
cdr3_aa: CAIRTQGNNNNSPLHF

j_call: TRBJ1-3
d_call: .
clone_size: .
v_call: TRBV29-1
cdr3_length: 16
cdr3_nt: TGCAGCGCTGATCCCGGACAGATGAGCTCTGGAAACACCATATATTTT
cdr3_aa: CSADPGQMSSGNTIYF

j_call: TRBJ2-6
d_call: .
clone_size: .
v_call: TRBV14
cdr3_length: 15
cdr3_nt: TGTGCCAGCAGCCTAGGGAGTTTTGGGGCCAACGTCCTGACTTTC
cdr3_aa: CASSLGSFGANVLTF

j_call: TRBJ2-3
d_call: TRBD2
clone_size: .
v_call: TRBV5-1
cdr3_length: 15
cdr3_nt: TGCGCCAGCACACCGACTAGCTGGCGTGGAGATACGCAGTATTTT
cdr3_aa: CASTPTSWRGDTQYF

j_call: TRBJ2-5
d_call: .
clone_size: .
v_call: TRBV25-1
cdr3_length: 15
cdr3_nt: TGTGCCAGCAGTGACGTCAGGCGGGCCTTGGAGACCCAGTACTTC
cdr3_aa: CASSDVRRALETQYF

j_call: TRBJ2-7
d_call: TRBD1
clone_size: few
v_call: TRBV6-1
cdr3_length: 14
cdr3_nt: TGTGCCAGCAACTTCGCAGGGGGTCCCTACGAGCAGTACTTC
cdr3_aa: CASNFAGGPYEQYF

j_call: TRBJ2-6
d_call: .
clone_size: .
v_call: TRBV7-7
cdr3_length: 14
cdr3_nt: TGTGCCAGCAGTCTGACAGTAGGGGCCAACGTCCTGACTTTC
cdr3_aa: CASSLTVGANVLTF

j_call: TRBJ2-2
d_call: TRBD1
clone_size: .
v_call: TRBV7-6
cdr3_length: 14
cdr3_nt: TGTGCCAGCATTGGGACAGGGCCCACCGGGGAGCTGTTTTTT
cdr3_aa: CASIGTGPTGELFF

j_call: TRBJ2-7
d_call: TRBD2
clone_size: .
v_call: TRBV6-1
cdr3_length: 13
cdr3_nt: TGTGCCAGCCTGACTAGCGGGGGCTACGAGCAGTACTTC
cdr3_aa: CASLTSGGYEQYF

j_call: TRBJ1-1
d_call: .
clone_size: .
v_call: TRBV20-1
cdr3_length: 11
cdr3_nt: TGCAGTGCTAGGTCGGGGACTGAAGCTTTCTTT
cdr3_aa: CSARSGTEAFF

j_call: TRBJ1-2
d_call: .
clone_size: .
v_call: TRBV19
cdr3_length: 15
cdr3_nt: TGTGCCAGTAGTATAGCAGGGTCCCCTAACTATGGCTACACCTTC
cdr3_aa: CASSIAGSPNYGYTF

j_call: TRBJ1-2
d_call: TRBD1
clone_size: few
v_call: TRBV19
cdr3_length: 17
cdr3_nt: TGTGCCAGTAGTATAGATCTCGATCGGACAGGGGGTACTGGCTACACCTTC
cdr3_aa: CASSIDLDRTGGTGYTF

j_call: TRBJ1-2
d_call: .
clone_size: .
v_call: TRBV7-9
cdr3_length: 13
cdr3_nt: TGTGCCAGCAGCTTAGCAGGGAGCTCCTTACCCCTCTTC
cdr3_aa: CASSLAGSSLPLF

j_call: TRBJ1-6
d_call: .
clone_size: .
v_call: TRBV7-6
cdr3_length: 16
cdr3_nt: TGTGCCAGCAGCTTAGCGCGAAGCGCAGGGAATTCACCCCTCCACTTT
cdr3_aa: CASSLARSAGNSPLHF

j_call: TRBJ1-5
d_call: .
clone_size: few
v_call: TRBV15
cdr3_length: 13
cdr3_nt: TGTGCCACCACCCCAGGGGGCAATCAGCCCCAGCATTTT
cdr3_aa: CATTPGGNQPQHF

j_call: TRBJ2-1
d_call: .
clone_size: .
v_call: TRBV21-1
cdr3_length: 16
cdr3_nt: TGTGCCAGCAGCAATTCCAAGCGGGGGGCAGACAATGAGCAGTTCTTC
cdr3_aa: CASSNSKRGADNEQFF

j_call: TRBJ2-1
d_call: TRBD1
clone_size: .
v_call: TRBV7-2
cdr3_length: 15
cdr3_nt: TGTGCCAGCAGCTTGCGGACAGGGGGGGCTTATGAGCAGTTCTTC
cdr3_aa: CASSLRTGGAYEQFF

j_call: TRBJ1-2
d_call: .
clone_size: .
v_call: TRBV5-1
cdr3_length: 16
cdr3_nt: TGCGCCAGCAGCTTGGGCGAAGACAGTCGTTACTATGGCTACACCTTC
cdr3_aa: CASSLGEDSRYYGYTF

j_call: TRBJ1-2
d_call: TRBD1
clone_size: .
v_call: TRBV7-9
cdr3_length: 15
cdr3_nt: TGTGCCAGCACGGAGACAGGGATTTCCACATATGGCTACACCTTC
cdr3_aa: CASTETGISTYGYTF

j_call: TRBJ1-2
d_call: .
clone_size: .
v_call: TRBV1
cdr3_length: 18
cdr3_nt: TGCACCAGCAGCCAAGCCTCTCCCCTCGACGACAGGGGCTATGGCTACACCTTC
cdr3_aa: CTSSQASPLDDRGYGYTF

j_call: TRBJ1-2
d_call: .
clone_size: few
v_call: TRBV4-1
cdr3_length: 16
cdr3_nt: TGCGCCAGCAGCCATCCTAATACAGAACTGATCTATGGCTACACCTTC
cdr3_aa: CASSHPNTELIYGYTF

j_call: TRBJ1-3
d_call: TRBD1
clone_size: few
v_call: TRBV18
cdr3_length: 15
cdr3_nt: TGTGCCAGCTCACGGGACAGGGGGCAAGGAAACACCATATATTTT
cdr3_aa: CASSRDRGQGNTIYF

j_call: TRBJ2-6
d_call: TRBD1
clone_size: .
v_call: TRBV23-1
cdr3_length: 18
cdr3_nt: TGCGCCAGCAGTCAATCCCAGGGGGCAACCTCTGGGGCCAACGTCCTGACTTTC
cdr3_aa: CASSQSQGATSGANVLTF

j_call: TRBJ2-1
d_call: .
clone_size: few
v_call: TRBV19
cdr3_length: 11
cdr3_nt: TGTGCCAGTAGTACGTACAATGAGCAGTTCTTC
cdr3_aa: CASSTYNEQFF

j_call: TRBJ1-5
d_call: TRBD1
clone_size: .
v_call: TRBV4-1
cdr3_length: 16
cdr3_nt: TGCGCCAGCAGCCGTACCAGGGGGCTAAGCAATCAGCCCCAGCATTTT
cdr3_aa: CASSRTRGLSNQPQHF

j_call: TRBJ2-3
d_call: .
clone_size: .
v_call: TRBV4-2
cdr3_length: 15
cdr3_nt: TGTGCCAGCAGCCAAGACATCGGGGGCACAGATACGCAGTATTTT
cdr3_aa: CASSQDIGGTDTQYF

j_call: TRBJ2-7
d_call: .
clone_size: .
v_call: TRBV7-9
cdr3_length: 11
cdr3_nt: TGTGCCAGCAGCTTAGGGGACAAGCAGTACTTC
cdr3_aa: CASSLGDKQYF

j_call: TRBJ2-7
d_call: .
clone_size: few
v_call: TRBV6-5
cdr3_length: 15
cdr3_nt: TGTGCCAGCAGTTATACAGGTACAGGGGCGGGAGAGCAGTACTTC
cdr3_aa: CASSYTGTGAGEQYF

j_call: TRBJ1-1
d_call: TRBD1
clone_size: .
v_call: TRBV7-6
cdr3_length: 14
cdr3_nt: TGTGCCAGCAGCTCGGGACAGGGGACCTATGAAGCTTTCTTT
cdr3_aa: CASSSGQGTYEAFF

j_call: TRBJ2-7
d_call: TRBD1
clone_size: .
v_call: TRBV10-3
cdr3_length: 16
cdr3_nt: TGTGCCATCAGTGAGTTTCGCCGTAACAGGGGAAACGAGCAGTACTTC
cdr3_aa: CAISEFRRNRGNEQYF

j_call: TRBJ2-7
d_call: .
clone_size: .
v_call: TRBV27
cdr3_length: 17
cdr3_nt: TGTGCCAGCAGTCCTAAATCCGGACCGGACAGAATCTACGAGCAGTACTTC
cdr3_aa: CASSPKSGPDRIYEQYF

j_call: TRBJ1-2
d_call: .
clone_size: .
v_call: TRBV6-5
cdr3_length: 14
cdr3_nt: TGTGCCAGCAGTTACTCGAGACAGGTCTATGGCTACACCTTC
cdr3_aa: CASSYSRQVYGYTF

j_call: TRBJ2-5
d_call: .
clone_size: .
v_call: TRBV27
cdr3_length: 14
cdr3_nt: TGTGCCAGCAGTTTAATCTCGCGGGAAGAGACCCAGTACTTC
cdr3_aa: CASSLISREETQYF

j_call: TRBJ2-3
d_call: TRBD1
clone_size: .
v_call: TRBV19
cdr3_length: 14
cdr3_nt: TGTGCCAGTACGACCGGGACAGGAACAGATACGCAGTATTTT
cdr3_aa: CASTTGTGTDTQYF

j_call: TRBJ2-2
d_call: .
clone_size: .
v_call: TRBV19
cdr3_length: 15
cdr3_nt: TGTGCCAGTAGTCGGAGGGGGCGCGGTGCCGGGGAGCTGTTTTTT
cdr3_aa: CASSRRGRGAGELFF

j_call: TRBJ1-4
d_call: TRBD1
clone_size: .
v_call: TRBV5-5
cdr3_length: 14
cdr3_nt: TGTGCCAGCAGCGTAACCGGGACAGTTGAAAAACTGTTTTTT
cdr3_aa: CASSVTGTVEKLFF